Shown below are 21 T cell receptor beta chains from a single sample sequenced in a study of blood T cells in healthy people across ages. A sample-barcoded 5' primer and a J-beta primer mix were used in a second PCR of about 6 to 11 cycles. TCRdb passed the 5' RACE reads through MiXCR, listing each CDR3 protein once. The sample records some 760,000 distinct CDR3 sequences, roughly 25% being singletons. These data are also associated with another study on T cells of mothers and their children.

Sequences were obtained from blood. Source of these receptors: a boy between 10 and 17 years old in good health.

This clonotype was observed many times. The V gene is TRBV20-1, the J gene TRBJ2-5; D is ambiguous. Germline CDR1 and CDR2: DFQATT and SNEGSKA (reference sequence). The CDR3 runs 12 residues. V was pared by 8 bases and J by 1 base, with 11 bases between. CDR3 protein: CSPLAAQETQYF. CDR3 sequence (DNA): TGCAGTCCCCTTGCGGCCCAAGAGACCCAGTACTTC.

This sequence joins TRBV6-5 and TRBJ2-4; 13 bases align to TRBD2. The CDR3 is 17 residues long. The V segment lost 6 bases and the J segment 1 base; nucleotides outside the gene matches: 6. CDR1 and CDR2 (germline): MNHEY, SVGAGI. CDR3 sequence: CASRRLAGGLAKNIQYF. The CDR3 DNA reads TGTGCCAGCAGGAGACTAGCGGGAGGACTGGCCAAAAACATTCAGTACTTC.

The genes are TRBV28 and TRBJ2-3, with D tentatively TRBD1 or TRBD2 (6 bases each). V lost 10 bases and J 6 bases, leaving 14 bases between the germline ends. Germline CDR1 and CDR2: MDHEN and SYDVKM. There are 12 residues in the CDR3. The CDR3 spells CATVHGGDTQYF. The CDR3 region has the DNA TGTGCCACCGTACACGGGGGCGATACGCAGTATTTT.

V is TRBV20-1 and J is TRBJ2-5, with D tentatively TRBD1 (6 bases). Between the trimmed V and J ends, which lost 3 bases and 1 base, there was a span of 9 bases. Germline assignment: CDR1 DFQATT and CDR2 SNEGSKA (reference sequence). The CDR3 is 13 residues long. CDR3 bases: TGCAGTGCTAGTGGACAGAGCCAAGAGACCCAGTACTTC. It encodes CSASGQSQETQYF.

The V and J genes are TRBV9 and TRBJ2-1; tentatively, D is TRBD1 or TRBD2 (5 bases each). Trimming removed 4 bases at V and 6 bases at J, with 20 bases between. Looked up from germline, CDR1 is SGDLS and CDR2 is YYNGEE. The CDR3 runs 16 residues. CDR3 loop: CASSLQVGTQSNEQFF. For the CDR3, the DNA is TGTGCCAGCAGCCTCCAAGTAGGGACCCAGAGCAATGAGCAGTTCTTC.

In DNA, the CDR3 is TGTGCCAGCAGACCCGAGGGAGCGGGGACCACCTACGAGCAGTACTTC. This gives the protein CASRPEGAGTTYEQYF. The chain couples TRBV6-2 or TRBV6-3 to TRBJ2-7; 7 positions match TRBD2. The CDR3 has 16 residues. V gave up 6 bases and J gave up 2 bases; unmatched junction bases: 13. Germline V lookup: CDR1 MNHEY, CDR2 SVGEGT.

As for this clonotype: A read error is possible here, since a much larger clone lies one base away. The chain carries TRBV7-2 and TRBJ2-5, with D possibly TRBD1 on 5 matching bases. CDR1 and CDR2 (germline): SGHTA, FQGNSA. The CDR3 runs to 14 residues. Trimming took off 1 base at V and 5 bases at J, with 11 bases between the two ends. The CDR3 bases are TGTACCAGCAGCTTAGGGGGCGTAGGTGAGACCCAGTACTTC. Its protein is CTSSLGGVGETQYF.

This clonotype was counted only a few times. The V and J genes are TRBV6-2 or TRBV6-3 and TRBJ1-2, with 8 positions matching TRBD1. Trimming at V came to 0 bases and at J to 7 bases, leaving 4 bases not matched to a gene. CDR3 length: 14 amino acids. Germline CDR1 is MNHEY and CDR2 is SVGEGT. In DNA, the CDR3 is TGTGCCAGCAGTTACTCGACAGGGGCTTTTGGCTACACCTTC. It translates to CASSYSTGAFGYTF.

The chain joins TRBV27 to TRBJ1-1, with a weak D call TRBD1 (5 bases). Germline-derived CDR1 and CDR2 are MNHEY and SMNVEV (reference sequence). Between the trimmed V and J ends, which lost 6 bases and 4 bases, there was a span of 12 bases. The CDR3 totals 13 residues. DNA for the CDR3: TGTGCCAGCAGGATCCAGGGTGCCACTGAAGCTTTCTTT. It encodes CASRIQGATEAFF.

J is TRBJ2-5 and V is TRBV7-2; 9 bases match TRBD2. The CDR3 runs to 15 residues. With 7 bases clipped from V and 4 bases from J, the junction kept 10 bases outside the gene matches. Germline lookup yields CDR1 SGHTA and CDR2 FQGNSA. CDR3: CASTDSAGGTETQYF. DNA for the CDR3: TGTGCCAGCACCGATTCAGCGGGGGGCACAGAGACCCAGTACTTC.

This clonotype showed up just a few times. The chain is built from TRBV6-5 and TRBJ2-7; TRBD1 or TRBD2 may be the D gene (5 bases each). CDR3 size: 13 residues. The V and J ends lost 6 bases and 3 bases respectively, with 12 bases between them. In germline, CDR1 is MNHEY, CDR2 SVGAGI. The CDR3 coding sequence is TGTGCCAGCAGCGTAATGGGGGTCTACGAGCAGTACTTC. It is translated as CASSVMGVYEQYF.

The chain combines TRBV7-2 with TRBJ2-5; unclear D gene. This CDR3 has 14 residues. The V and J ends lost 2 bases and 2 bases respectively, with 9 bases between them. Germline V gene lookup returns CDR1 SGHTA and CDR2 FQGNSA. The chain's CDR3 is CASSLTEKQETQYF. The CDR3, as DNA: TGTGCCAGCAGCTTAACAGAGAAACAAGAGACCCAGTACTTC.

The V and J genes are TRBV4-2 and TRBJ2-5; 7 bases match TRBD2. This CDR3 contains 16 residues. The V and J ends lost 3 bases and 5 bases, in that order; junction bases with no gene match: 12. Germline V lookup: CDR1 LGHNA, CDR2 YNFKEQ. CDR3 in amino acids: CASSHPGELAWETQYF. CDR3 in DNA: TGTGCCAGCAGCCACCCCGGTGAACTAGCGTGGGAGACCCAGTACTTC.

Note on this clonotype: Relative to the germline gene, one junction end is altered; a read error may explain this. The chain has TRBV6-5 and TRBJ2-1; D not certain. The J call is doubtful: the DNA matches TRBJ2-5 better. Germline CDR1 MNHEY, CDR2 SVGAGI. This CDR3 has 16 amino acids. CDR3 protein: CASSYSKFTSLETQYF. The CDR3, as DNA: TGCGCCAGCAGTTACTCGAAGTTTACGAGTTTGGAGACCCAGTACTTC.

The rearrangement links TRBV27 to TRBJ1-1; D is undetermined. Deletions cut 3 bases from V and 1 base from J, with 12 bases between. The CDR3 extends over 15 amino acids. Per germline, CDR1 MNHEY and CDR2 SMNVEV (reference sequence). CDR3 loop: CASSFRAGRNTEAFF. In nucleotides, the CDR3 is TGTGCCAGCAGTTTCCGGGCAGGCCGGAACACTGAAGCTTTCTTT.

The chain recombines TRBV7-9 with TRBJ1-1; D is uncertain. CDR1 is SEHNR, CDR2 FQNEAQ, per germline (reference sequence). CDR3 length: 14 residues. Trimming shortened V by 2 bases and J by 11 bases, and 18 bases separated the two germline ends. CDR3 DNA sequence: TGTGCCAGCAGCTTAACAGACACTAACGTTGATGCTTTCTTT. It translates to CASSLTDTNVDAFF.

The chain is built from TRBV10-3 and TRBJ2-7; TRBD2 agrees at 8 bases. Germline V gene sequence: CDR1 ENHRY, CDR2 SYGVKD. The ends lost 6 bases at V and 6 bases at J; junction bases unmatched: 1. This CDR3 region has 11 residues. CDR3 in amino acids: CAIRSGGEQYF. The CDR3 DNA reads TGTGCCATCAGGAGCGGGGGCGAGCAGTACTTC.

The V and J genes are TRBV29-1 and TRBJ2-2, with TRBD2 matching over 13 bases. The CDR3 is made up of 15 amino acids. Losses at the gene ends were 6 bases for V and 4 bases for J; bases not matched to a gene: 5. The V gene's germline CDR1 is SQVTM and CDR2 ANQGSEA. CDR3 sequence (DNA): TGCAGCGTGATGGGACTAGCGGGACTCACCGGGGAGCTGTTTTTT. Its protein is CSVMGLAGLTGELFF.

The CDR3 is CASGSGVTDTQYF. The CDR3 region has the DNA TGTGCCAGCGGTTCAGGGGTCACAGATACGCAGTATTTT. The V gene is TRBV7-8, the J gene TRBJ2-3; perhaps TRBD1 as D (6 bases). V lost 8 bases and J lost 2, with 11 bases in between. This CDR3 comprises 13 residues. Germline V gene sequence: CDR1 SGHVS, CDR2 FQNEAQ.

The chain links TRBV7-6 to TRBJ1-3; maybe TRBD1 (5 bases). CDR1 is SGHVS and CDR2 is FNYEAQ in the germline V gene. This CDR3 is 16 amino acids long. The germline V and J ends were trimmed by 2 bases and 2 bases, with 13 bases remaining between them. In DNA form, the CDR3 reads TGTGCCAGCAGCTTAAGGGGCCGCCAGGCTGGAAACACCATATATTTT. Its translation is CASSLRGRQAGNTIYF.

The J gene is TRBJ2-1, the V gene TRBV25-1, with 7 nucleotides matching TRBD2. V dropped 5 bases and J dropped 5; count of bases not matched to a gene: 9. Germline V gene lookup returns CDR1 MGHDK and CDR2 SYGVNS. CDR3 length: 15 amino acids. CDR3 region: CASSRPGLADNEQFF. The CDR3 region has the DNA TGTGCCAGCAGTCGGCCGGGGCTAGCGGACAATGAGCAGTTCTTC.